This TCR beta chain emerged from a study of T cell repertoires in ileal Crohn's disease. Study-wide background: The M0 sample came from the inflamed ileal portion of the resected specimen. Per sample, roughly 530 nanograms of biopsy DNA were TCRB immunosequenced.

Regarding time point: inflamed ileum from the surgical specimen. Study conclusions and caveats: Sorted CD8 T cells held more high-frequency clones than CD4. Compared with non-smokers, active smokers at surgery showed more clonal expansions.

Some clones are missing from TCRdb's copy, which holds only in-frame ones; the method was immunoSEQ multiplex PCR. The sample records around 15,000 clones, roughly 90% being singletons. The CDR3 runs 16 residues. Germline V lookup: CDR1 SGHAT, CDR2 FQNNGV. V gave up 1 base and J gave up 0 bases, with 10 bases separating them. As regards this clone: What it recognizes is unknown.

This TCR derives from an adult with Crohn's disease. The specimen sequenced was ileal tissue. The V gene is TRBV11-2, the J gene TRBJ1-3; D is undetermined. The chain's CDR3 is CASSLVATGSGNTIYF. The CDR3 DNA is TGTGCCAGCAGCTTAGTAGCTACGGGCTCTGGAAACACCATATATTTT. Filled out from reference TRBV11-2 and TRBJ1-3, the complete variable domain reads EAGVAQSPRYKIIEKRQSVAFWCNPISGHATLYWYQQILGQGPKLLIQFQNNGVVDDSQLPKDRFSAERLKGVDSTLKIQPAKLEDSAVYLCASSLVATGSGNTIYFGEGSWLTVV.